Listed below are T cell receptor beta chains from one sample, sequenced in a study of blood T cell repertoires in COVID-19. TCRdb keeps only in-frame clones here, not all; method: immunoSEQ multiplex PCR. The sample lists about 270,000 clones, about 86% occurring once. The specimen sequenced was peripheral blood. Receptor source: a man older than 75 with acute or convalescent COVID-19. Each CDR3 is given without its conserved first and last residue. Each record gives: clone size, V gene, J gene, CDR3 protein. Rows may omit the clone size; those that give it use once, few, many or a size class.

abundance: NA; v_gene: TRBV28; j_gene: TRBJ1-5; CDR3aa: ASHPLGQGFSNQPQH
abundance: NA; v_gene: TRBV27; j_gene: TRBJ1-1; CDR3aa: ASSLTGTYNTEAF
abundance: NA; v_gene: TRBV7-8; j_gene: TRBJ2-1; CDR3aa: ASSLVRDGNEQF
abundance: NA; v_gene: TRBV7-8; j_gene: TRBJ2-7; CDR3aa: ASSLLLEGSYEQY
abundance: NA; v_gene: TRBV28; j_gene: TRBJ1-1; CDR3aa: ASSFSRPDQPRGKAF
abundance: NA; v_gene: TRBV28; j_gene: TRBJ1-4; CDR3aa: ASSKGGINEKLF
abundance: NA; v_gene: TRBV11-1; j_gene: TRBJ2-7; CDR3aa: ASSVDRGTSYEQY
abundance: NA; v_gene: TRBV19; j_gene: TRBJ2-5; CDR3aa: ASSILWAQETQY
abundance: NA; v_gene: TRBV2; j_gene: TRBJ2-7; CDR3aa: ACDIRDYSYEQY
abundance: NA; v_gene: TRBV5-1; j_gene: TRBJ1-2; CDR3aa: ASSLGDRSYGYT
abundance: few; v_gene: TRBV5-1; j_gene: TRBJ1-5; CDR3aa: ASSLMGQDNQPQH
abundance: NA; v_gene: TRBV6-5; j_gene: TRBJ1-2; CDR3aa: ASSYATAGTGGGYT
abundance: few; v_gene: TRBV3-1/TRBV3-2; j_gene: TRBJ1-1; CDR3aa: ASRATGVNTEAF
abundance: NA; v_gene: TRBV9; j_gene: TRBJ1-2; CDR3aa: ASSVVAGSGYT
abundance: once; v_gene: TRBV25-1; j_gene: TRBJ2-3; CDR3aa: ASSPGDSLTDTQY
abundance: once; v_gene: TRBV3-1/TRBV3-2; j_gene: TRBJ2-6; CDR3aa: ASSQWPGKTGANVLT
abundance: NA; v_gene: TRBV12-5; j_gene: TRBJ2-2; CDR3aa: ASGSEAGVAGELF
abundance: NA; v_gene: TRBV6-9; j_gene: TRBJ1-6; CDR3aa: ASSPGTGNSPLH
abundance: NA; v_gene: TRBV18; j_gene: TRBJ2-5; CDR3aa: ASSETRVGETQY
abundance: NA; v_gene: TRBV28; j_gene: TRBJ2-3; CDR3aa: ASSLQRNPPDTQY